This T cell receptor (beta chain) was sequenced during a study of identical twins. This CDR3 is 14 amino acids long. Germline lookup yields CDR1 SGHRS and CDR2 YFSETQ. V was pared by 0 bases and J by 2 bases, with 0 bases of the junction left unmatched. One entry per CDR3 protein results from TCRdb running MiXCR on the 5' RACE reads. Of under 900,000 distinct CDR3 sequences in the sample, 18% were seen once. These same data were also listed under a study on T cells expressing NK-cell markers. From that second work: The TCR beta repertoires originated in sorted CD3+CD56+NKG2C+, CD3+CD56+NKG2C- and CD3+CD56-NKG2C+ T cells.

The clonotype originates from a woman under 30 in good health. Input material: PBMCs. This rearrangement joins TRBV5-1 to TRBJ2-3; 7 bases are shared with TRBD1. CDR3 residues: CASSLEGATDTQYF. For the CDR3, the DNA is TGCGCCAGCAGCTTGGAGGGGGCCACAGATACGCAGTATTTT.